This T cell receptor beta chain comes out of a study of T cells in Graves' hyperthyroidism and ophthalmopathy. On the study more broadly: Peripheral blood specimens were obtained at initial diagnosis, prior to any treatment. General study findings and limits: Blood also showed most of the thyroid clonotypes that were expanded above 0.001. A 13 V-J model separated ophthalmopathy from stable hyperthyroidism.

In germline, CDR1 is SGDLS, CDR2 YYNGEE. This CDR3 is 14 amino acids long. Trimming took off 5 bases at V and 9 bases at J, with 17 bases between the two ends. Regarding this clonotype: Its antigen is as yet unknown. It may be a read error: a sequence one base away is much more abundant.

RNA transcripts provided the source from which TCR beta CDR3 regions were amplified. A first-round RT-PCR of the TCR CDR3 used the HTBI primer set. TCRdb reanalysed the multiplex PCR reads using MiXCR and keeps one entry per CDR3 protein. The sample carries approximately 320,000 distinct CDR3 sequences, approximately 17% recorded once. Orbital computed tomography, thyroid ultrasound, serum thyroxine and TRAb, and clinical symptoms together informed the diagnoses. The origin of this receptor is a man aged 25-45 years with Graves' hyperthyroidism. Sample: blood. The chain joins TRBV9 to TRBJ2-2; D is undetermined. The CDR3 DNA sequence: TGTGCCAGCAGGGATAACACCCGGACCAGGGAGCTGTTTTTT. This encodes CASRDNTRTRELFF.